This T cell receptor (beta chain) was sequenced in a study of blood T cell repertoires in COVID-19. Study summary: The United States, Italy and Spain provided the acute and convalescent COVID-19 samples. The cDNA or gDNA used as material had been derived from T cells, B-cell-depleted T cells, or PBMCs.

Libraries were prepared by immunoSEQ multiplex PCR; TCRdb keeps only in-frame clonotypes and omits some of them. The sample comprises about 250,000 clones, around 83% of which are singletons, and around 6.3% rests with the top ten. Cohort assignment relied on participant-reported clinical history. This CDR3 is 14 amino acids long. Trimming at V came to 6 bases and at J to 6 bases, leaving 4 bases not matched to a gene. The germline V gene encodes CDR1 MRHNA and CDR2 SNTAGT. V gene TRBV6-4 combines with J gene TRBJ2-3; TRBD2 matches 12 bases. The specimen sequenced was PBMCs or T cells enriched from blood (not recorded which). The receptor was derived from a woman between 45 and 65 years old who had been exposed to COVID-19. CDR3 sequence (DNA): TGTGCCAGCAGACTAGCGGGGGGATCGGATACGCAGTATTTT. Encoded protein: CASRLAGGSDTQYF.